This T cell receptor beta chain was recovered during a study of control samples from healthy donors and cancer patients (dated by TCRdb to 2020 to 2022). The CDR3 covers 15 residues, taking in both the cysteine and the phenylalanine. Only CDR3 DNA is held: 45 bases, read in frame from base 1. The germline V gene encodes CDR1 MDHEN and CDR2 SYDVKM. At the junction V is shortened by 9 bases and J by 1 base; bases outside the gene matches: 10. The method behind the library was the immunoSEQ multiplex PCR assay. TCRdb carries this immuneACCESS record with in-frame sequences only. Its versions omit some clonotypes, under half of them owing to an unresolved V gene in the studies checked, with the rest unexplained. Here the sample has around 80,000 clones; 94% occur a single time. Of the sample, 2.8% is held by the ten largest clones. Notes on this clone: Its antigen specificity is not known. No much larger clone is present one base from it, and per-base qualities are unavailable.

This sequence uses TRBV28 and TRBJ2-5, with 8 bases matching TRBD2. The receptor's source is a woman aged 25 to 39 in good health. Sequenced input: blood. The nucleotide sequence reads as follows: TGTGCCAGTTGGGGGACTAGAGATACCCAAGAGACCCAGTACTTC. Its protein product is CASWGTRDTQETQYF.